The T cell receptor (beta chain) described here comes from a study of blood T cells in healthy people across ages. The V gene end was trimmed by 3 bases and the J gene end by 8 bases; junction bases not matched to a gene: 11. Germline CDR1 is SGHAT and CDR2 is FQDESV (reference sequence). The CDR3 spans 15 residues. The sample providers were healthy Caucasian people from Russia, aged about 6 to 100. Total RNA was isolated from each sample in quantities of at least 5 micrograms. PCR was performed a second time for about 7 to 12 cycles using a sample-barcoded 5' primer and a J-beta primer mix. MiXCR, applied by TCRdb to the 5' RACE reads, yields one record per CDR3 protein. Here the sample spans some 1.6 million distinct CDR3 sequences, roughly 32% being singletons. Whole-study findings and limits: Estimated diversity, derived from one million T cells, was regarded as an underestimate. Per million T cells, the diversity of TCR beta decreased roughly linearly as age advanced.

With regard to this clonotype: Its antigen is still unknown. A single base separates this from a much larger clone, so it may be a read error.

The sequencing sample was made of blood. The V call is TRBV11-1, the J call TRBJ2-7; 9 bases are shared with TRBD1. The receptor was derived from a woman under 40 in good health. CDR3 protein: CASSLPGQGRAQQYF. The DNA for the CDR3 is TGTGCCAGCAGCTTGCCGGGACAGGGCCGGGCGCAGCAGTACTTC.